This T cell receptor (beta chain) emerged from a study of T cells in Graves' hyperthyroidism and ophthalmopathy. Study-level results: Through a model of 13 V-J features, ophthalmopathy was separated from stable hyperthyroidism. Ophthalmopathy was model-predicted a median about 6.7 months pre-onset.

TCR beta CDR3 regions were amplified from RNA transcripts. In the first-round RT-PCR of the TCR CDR3, the HTBI primer set was used. TCRdb re-called the multiplex PCR reads through MiXCR, storing one row per CDR3 protein. The sample shows roughly 800,000 distinct CDR3 sequences, about two fifths of them seen only once. CDR3 length: 15 amino acids. Trimming cost V 3 bases and J 5 bases, with 16 bases left between them. On this clonotype itself: Its target is unknown.

Clinical symptoms, serum thyroxine and TRAb, thyroid ultrasound and orbital computed tomography together formed the diagnostic basis. PBMCs were collected from an approximately 9.4 ml volume of fresh peripheral blood. The TCR sequence derives from a man aged 18 to 30 with Graves' hyperthyroidism. J is TRBJ2-5 and V is TRBV12-3 or TRBV12-4; the D gene is possibly TRBD1 (5 bases). Sequencing was carried out using blood. The CDR3 is CASSFQVGLGETQYF. The CDR3 region has the DNA TGTGCCAGCAGTTTTCAAGTGGGGCTAGGGGAGACCCAGTACTTC.